The sequence of this T cell receptor beta chain was determined in a study of radiation and T cells in renal cell carcinoma. Study conclusions and caveats: Top tumor clonotypes rose in blood 2 weeks post-radiation, then contracted. Baseline intratumoral clonotype presence is unknown without pretreatment biopsies.

Time point in this sample: baseline pretreatment blood. Stated treatment: 15 Gy SBRT to primary tumor, nephrectomy 4 weeks later. Serial blood draws occurred at baseline and 2 and 4 weeks post-SBRT. For this clone: Its target is not known.

TCRdb keeps only in-frame clones here, not all; method: immunoSEQ multiplex PCR. The sample carries 90,000 to 100,000 clones, approximately 86% recorded once. Trimming cost V 5 bases and J 0 bases, with 12 bases left between them. The CDR3 has 15 residues. Germline CDR1 SGHNT, CDR2 YENEEA. This TCR derives from a man over 45 with renal cell carcinoma. Sequenced here: blood, sampled from a patient whose treatment included radiotherapy and nephrectomy. This chain connects TRBV11-3 to TRBJ2-3; perhaps TRBD2 as D (5 bases). Here the CDR3 reads CASSPLSGSTDTQYF. CDR3 DNA: TGTGCCAGCAGCCCTCTCAGCGGTAGCACAGATACGCAGTATTTT.